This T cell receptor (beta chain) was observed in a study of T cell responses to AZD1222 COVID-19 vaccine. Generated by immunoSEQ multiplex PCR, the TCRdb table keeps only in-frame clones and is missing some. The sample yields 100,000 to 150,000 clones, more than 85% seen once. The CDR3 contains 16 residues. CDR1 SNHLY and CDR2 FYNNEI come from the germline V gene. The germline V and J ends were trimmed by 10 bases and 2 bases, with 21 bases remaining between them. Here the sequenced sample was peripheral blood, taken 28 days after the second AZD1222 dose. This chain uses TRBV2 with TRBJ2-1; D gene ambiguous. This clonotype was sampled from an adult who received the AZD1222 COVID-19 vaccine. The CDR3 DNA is TGTGCCACCTTTGACCCACCAGGTTACACCTACAATGAGCAGTTCTTC. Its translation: CATFDPPGYTYNEQFF.